This T cell receptor beta chain was sequenced in a study of neurological immune-mediated disorders. One entry per CDR3 protein results from TCRdb running MiXCR on the 5' RACE reads. The sample includes around 16,000 distinct CDR3 sequences, approximately 8.7% of them seen just once. V dropped 6 bases and J dropped 3 bases, with 14 bases sitting between them. Germline CDR1 and CDR2: SGHVT and SQSDAQ. The CDR3 sequence is 14 residues long. Sequencing used CD8+ T cells from blood. The chain recombines TRBV7-4 with TRBJ1-2, with D possibly TRBD1 on 5 matching bases. This TCR was sampled from a man in his forties or fifties in good health. The CDR3 DNA follows: TGTGCCAGCAGGCCGACCGGGACTTACTATGGCTACACCTTC. Translating it yields CASRPTGTYYGYTF.